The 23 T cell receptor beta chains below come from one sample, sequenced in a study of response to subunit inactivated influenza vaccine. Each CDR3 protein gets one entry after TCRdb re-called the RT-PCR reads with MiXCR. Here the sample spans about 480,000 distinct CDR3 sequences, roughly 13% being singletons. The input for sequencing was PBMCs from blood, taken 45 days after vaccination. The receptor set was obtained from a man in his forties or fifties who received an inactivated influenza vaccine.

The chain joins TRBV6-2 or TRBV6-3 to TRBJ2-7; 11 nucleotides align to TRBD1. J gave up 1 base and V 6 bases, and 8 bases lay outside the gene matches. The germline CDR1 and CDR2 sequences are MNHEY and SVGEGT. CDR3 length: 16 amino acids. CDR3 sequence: CASRAAGTGGSYEQYF. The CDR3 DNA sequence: TGTGCCAGCAGAGCGGCCGGGACAGGGGGTTCCTACGAGCAGTACTTC.

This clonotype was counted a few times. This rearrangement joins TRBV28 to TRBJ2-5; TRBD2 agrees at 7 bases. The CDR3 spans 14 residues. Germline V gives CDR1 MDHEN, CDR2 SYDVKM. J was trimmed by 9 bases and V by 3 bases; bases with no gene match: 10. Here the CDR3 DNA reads TGTGCCAGCAGTTTTAGCCAGGGAGGGAGGGCCCAGTACTTC. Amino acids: CASSFSQGGRAQYF.

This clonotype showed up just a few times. The CDR3 protein is CASTMRSYEQYF. The CDR3 region has the DNA TGTGCCAGCACGATGCGCTCCTACGAGCAGTACTTC. The chain carries TRBV28 and TRBJ2-7; D is unclear. The V gene lost 7 bases and the J gene lost 0 bases, with 7 bases spanning the gap. CDR1 is MDHEN and CDR2 is SYDVKM in the germline V gene. The CDR3 length is 12 residues.

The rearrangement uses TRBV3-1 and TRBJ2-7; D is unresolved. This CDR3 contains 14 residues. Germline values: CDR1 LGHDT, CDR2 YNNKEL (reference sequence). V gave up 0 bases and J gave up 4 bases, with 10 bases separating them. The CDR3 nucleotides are TGTGCCAGCAGCCAAGAACTGTACGATTACGAGCAGTACTTC. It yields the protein CASSQELYDYEQYF.

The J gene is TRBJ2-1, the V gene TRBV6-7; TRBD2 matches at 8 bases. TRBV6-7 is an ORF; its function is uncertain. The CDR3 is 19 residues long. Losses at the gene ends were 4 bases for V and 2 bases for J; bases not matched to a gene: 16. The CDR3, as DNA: TGTGCCAGCAGTTGTGGGTCTGTCGGCGGGAGGATACCCTACAATGAGCAGTTCTTC. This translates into CASSCGSVGGRIPYNEQFF.

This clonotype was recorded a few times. CDR3: CASATVRGIQETQYF. The CDR3 nucleotides read TGTGCCAGCGCCACTGTCAGAGGAATACAAGAGACCCAGTACTTC. V gene TRBV7-2 combines with J gene TRBJ2-5, with unresolved D. CDR3 length equals 15 residues. Germline CDR1 and CDR2: SGHTA and FQGNSA. Trimming took off 8 bases at V and 2 bases at J, with 18 bases between the two ends.

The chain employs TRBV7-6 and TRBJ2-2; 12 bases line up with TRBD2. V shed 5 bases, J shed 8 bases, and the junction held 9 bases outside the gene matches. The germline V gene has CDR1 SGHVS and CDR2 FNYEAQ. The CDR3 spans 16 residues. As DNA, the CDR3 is TGTGCCAGCAGCCTTTCTAGCGGGGGGGCTGATGGGGAGCTGTTTTTT. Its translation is CASSLSSGGADGELFF.

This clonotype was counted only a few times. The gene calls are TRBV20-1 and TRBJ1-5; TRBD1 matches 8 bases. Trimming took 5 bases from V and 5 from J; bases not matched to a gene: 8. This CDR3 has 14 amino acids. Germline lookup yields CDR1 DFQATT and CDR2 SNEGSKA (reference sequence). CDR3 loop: CSAEFDRGDQPQHF. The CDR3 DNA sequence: TGCAGTGCTGAGTTCGACAGGGGTGATCAGCCCCAGCATTTT.

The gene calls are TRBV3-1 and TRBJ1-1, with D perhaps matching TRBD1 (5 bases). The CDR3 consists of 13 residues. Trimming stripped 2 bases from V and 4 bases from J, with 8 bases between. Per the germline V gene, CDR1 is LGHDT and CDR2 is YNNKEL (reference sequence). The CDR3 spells CASSQPGGTEAFF. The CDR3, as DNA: TGTGCCAGCAGCCAACCGGGGGGCACTGAAGCTTTCTTT.

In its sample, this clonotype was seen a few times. For the CDR3, the DNA is TGTGCCAGCAGTACCTTTAGAGAAGAGACCCAGTACTTC. This translates into CASSTFREETQYF. The rearrangement links TRBV28 to TRBJ2-5; the D is unclear. The V end was cut by 5 bases, the J end by 3 bases, with 10 bases between. Germline V gene data show CDR1 as MDHEN and CDR2 as SYDVKM. CDR3 length: 13 residues.

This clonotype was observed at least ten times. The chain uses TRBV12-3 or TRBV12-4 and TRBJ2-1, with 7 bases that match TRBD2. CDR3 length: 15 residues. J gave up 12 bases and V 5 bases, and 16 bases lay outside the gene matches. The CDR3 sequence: CASSPRLGRTSWQFF. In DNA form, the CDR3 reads TGTGCCAGCAGTCCCCGTCTTGGGAGGACTAGTTGGCAGTTCTTC.

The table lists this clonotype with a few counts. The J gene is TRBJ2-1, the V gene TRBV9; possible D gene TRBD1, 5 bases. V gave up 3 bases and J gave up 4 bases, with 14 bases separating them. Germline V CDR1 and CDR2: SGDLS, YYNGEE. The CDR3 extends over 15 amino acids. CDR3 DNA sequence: TGTGCCAGCAGCGCTGGGGCGTCTCAGTACAATGAGCAGTTCTTC. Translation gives CASSAGASQYNEQFF.

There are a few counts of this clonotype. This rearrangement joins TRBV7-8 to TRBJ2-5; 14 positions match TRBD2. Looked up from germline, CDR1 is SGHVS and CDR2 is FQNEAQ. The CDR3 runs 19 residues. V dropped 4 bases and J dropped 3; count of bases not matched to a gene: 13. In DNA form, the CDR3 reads TGTGCCAGCAGCTCCCTAGTAAGGCGACTAGCGGGAGGGAAAGAGACCCAGTACTTC. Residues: CASSSLVRRLAGGKETQYF.

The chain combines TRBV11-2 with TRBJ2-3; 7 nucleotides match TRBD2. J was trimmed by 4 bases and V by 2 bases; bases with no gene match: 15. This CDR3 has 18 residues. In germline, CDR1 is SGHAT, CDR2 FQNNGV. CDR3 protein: CASSLMSSGTLGADTQYF. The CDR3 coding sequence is TGTGCCAGCAGCTTAATGAGCAGCGGGACGTTGGGGGCAGATACGCAGTATTTT.

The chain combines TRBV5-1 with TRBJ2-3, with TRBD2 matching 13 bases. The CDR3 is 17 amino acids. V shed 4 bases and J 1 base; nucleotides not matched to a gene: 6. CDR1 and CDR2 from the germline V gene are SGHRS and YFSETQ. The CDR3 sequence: CASSLRTSGSRTDTQYF. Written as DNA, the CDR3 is TGCGCCAGCAGCCTGCGGACTAGCGGGAGCCGCACAGATACGCAGTATTTT.

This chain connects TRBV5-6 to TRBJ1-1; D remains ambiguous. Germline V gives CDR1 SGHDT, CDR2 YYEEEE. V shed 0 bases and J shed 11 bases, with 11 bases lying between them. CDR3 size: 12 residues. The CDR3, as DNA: TGTGCCAGCAGCTTGGAGGCAGCTGGGGCTTTCTTT. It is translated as CASSLEAAGAFF.

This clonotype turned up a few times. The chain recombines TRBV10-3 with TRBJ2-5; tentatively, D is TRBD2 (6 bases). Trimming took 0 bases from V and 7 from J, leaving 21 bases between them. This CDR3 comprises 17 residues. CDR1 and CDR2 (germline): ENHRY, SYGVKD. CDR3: CAISESTFSGGFGTQYF. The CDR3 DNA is TGTGCCATCAGTGAGTCGACATTTTCAGGAGGGTTCGGGACCCAGTACTTC.

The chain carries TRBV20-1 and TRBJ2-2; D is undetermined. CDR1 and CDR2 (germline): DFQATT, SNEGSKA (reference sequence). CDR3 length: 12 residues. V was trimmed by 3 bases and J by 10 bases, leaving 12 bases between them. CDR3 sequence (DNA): TGCAGTGCTAGGTCGACGGACGTGGAGCTGTTTTTT. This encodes CSARSTDVELFF.

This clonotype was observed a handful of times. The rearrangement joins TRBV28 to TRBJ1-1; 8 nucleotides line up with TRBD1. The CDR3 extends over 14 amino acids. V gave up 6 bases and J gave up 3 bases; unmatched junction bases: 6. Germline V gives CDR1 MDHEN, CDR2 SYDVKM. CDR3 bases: TGTGCCAGCAGACGGACAGGGCGCTACACTGAAGCTTTCTTT. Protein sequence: CASRRTGRYTEAFF.

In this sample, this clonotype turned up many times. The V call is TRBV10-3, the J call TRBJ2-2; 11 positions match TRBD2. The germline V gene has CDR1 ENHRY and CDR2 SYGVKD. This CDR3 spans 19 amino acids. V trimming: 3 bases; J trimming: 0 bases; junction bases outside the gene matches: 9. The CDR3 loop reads CAISETLAGAKSNTGELFF. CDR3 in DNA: TGTGCCATCAGTGAAACACTAGCGGGAGCGAAATCGAACACCGGGGAGCTGTTTTTT.

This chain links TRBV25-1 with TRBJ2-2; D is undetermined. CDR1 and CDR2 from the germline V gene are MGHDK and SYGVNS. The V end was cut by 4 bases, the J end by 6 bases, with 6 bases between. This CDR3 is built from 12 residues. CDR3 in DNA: TGTGCCAGCAGTGGGTACTCCGGGGAGCTGTTTTTT. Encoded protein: CASSGYSGELFF.

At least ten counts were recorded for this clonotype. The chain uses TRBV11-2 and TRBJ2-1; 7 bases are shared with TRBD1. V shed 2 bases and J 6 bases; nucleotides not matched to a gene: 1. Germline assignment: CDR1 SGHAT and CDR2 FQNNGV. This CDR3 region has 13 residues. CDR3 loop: CASSLPGGNEQFF. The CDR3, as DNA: TGTGCCAGCAGCTTACCAGGGGGCAATGAGCAGTTCTTC. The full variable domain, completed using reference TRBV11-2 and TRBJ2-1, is EAGVAQSPRYKIIEKRQSVAFWCNPISGHATLYWYQQILGQGPKLLIQFQNNGVVDDSQLPKDRFSAERLKGVDSTLKIQPAKLEDSAVYLCASSLPGGNEQFFGPGTRLTVL.

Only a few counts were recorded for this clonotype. The CDR3 nucleotides are TGTGCCACCCGGGGGCCCCATGAGCAGTTCTTC. Residues: CATRGPHEQFF. The J gene is TRBJ2-1, the V gene TRBV7-9; the D gene could be TRBD1 or TRBD2 (6 bases each). Germline CDR1 SEHNR, CDR2 FQNEAQ (reference sequence). Trimming removed 10 bases at V and 8 bases at J, with 12 bases between. The CDR3 has 11 residues.